This T cell receptor (beta chain) was found in a study of blood T cell repertoires in COVID-19. Overall study: PBMCs, B-cell-depleted T cells, or T cells were the source of the cDNA or gDNA that made up the material.

Up to 2 weeks before entering the study, exposed participants had met a COVID-19 case. Trimming at V came to 1 base and at J to 7 bases, leaving 14 bases not matched to a gene. The CDR3 is 19 residues long. Per germline, CDR1 SGHNT and CDR2 YYREEE (reference sequence). Per the original methods: Researchers report that nucleated cell counts were estimated from reference gene primer amplification. The data were produced by immunoSEQ multiplex PCR, yet TCRdb's version contains in-frame clones alone and is incomplete. V, J and clone size reflect that table, while D and trimming were determined from the DNA. The repertoire consists of roughly 61,000 clones, with around 66% occurring once and the leading ten covering about half.

This sequence joins TRBV5-4 and TRBJ2-2, with TRBD2 identical over 12 bases. The sample consisted of PBMCs or T cells enriched from blood (not recorded which). The clonotype originates from a woman aged 55-69 years who had been exposed to COVID-19. The CDR3 loop is CASSLSSYSSGGALGELFF. As DNA, the CDR3 is TGTGCCAGCAGCTTGTCCTCTTACTCTAGCGGGGGGGCTCTCGGGGAGCTGTTTTTT.